This T cell receptor (beta chain) was observed in a study of blood T cell repertoires in COVID-19. Study as a whole: COVID-19 samples from acute and convalescent phases originated in the United States, Italy and Spain. In each case, the material was cDNA or gDNA derived from T cells, B-cell-depleted T cells, or PBMCs.

Under the authors' procedure: Nucleated cell number was recorded as an estimate derived from reference gene primer amplification. Method: immunoSEQ multiplex PCR; TCRdb's copy keeps in-frame clones and lacks some. V and J calls and clone size come straight from that table; D and trimming were deduced from the DNA. This sample yields some 260,000 clones, of which 65% to 85% are seen a single time; around 3.6% belongs to the top ten. This clone was observed a single time. This CDR3 has 16 residues. Germline loops: CDR1 LNHDA, CDR2 SQIVND (reference sequence). V was shortened by 6 bases and J by 3 bases, with 20 bases between the two germline ends.

The sample taken for sequencing was peripheral blood. The TCR was taken from a woman in her thirties or forties with active or convalescent COVID-19. The chain carries TRBV19 and TRBJ1-2; weak D call: TRBD1 (6 bases). The CDR3 nucleotides read TGTGCCAGTAGGGAACAGACACAGGGACATGACTATGGCTACACCTTC. Its protein is CASREQTQGHDYGYTF.